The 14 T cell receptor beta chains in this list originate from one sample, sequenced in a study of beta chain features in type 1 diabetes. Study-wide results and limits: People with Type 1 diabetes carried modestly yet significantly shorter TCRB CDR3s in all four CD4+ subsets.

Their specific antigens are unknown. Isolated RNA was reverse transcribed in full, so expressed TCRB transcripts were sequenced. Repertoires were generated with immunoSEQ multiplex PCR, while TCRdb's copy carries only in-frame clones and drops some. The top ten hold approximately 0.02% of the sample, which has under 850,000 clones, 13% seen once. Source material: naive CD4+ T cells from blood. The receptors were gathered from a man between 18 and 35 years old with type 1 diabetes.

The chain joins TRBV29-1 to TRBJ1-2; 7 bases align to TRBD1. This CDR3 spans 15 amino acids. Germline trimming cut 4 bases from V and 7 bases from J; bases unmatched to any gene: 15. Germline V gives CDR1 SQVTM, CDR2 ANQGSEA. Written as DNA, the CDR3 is TGCAGCGTTGTTATTAACAGGGGATCCCCTTTTGGCTACACCTTC. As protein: CSVVINRGSPFGYTF. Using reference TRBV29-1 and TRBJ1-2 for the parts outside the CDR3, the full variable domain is SAVISQKPSRDICQRGTSLTIQCQVDSQVTMMFWYRQQPGQSLTLIATANQGSEATYESGFVIDKFPISRPNLTFSTLTVSNMSPEDSSIYLCSVVINRGSPFGYTFGSGTRLTVV.

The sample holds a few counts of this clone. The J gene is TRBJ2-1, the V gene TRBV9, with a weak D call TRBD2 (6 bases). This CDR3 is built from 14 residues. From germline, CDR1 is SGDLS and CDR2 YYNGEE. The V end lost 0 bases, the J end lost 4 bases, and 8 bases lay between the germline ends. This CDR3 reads CASSVVGGYNEQFF. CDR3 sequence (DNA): TGTGCCAGCAGCGTAGTGGGGGGTTACAATGAGCAGTTCTTC.

This chain's CDR3 is CASSPRQGPDTQYF. The CDR3 coding sequence is TGTGCCAGCAGTCCACGACAGGGGCCCGATACGCAGTATTTT. V usage is TRBV27 and J usage is TRBJ2-3; 8 nucleotides match TRBD1. This CDR3 region has 14 residues. Trimming took 5 bases from V and 6 from J; bases not matched to a gene: 7. CDR1 and CDR2 (germline): MNHEY, SMNVEV (reference sequence).

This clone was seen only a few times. This CDR3 is CAVGTNYGYTF. DNA for the CDR3: TGTGCCGTGGGGACTAACTATGGCTACACCTTC. This chain links TRBV6-1 with TRBJ1-2, with D unclear. The ends were cut back, 11 bases at V and 0 bases at J, with 7 bases in the middle. The V gene's germline CDR1 is MNHNS and CDR2 SASEGT. The CDR3 sequence is 11 residues long.

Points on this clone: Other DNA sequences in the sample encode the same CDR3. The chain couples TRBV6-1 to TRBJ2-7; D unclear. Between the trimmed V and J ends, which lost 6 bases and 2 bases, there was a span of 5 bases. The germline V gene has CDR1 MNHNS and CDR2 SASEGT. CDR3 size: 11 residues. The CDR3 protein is CASSATYEQYF. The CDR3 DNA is TGTGCCAGCAGCGCGACCTACGAGCAGTACTTC.

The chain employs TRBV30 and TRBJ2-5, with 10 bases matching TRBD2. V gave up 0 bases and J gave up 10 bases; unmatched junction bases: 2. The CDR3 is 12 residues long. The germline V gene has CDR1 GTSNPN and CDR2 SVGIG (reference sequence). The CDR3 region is CAWSVGLAVQYF. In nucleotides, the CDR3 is TGTGCCTGGAGTGTAGGACTAGCGGTCCAGTACTTC.

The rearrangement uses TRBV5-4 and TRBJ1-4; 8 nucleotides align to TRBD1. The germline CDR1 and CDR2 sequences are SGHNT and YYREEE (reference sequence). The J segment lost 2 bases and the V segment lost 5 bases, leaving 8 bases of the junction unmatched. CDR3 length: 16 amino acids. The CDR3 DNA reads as TGTGCCAGCAGTTCCGGACAGGGAGGGACTAATGAAAAACTGTTTTTT. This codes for CASSSGQGGTNEKLFF.

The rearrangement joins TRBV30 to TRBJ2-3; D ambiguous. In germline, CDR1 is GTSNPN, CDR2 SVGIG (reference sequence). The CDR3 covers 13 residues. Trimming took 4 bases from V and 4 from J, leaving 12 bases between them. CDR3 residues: CAWKVKGADTQYF. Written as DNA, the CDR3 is TGTGCCTGGAAAGTTAAGGGCGCAGATACGCAGTATTTT.

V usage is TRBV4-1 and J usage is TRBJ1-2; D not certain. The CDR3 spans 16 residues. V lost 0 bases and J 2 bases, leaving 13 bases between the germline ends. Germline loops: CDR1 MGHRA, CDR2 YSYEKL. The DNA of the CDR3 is TGCGCCAGCAGCCAAGAAATGGCAGTAACCAACTATGGCTACACCTTC. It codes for CASSQEMAVTNYGYTF.

CDR3 amino acids: CASSPASGSSYEQYF. For the CDR3, the DNA is TGTGCCAGCTCACCCGCTAGCGGCAGCTCCTACGAGCAGTACTTC. The gene calls are TRBV18 and TRBJ2-7; 7 bases match TRBD2. Germline CDR1 is KGHSH and CDR2 is LQKENI. The CDR3 has 15 residues. The junction had 5 bases not matched to a gene; V was cut back by 3 bases and J by 0 bases. The full variable domain, with the rest looked up from reference TRBV18 and TRBJ2-7, is NAGVMQNPRHLVRRRGQEARLRCSPMKGHSHVYWYRQLPEEGLKFMVYLQKENIIDESGMPKERFSAEFPKEGPSILRIQQVVRGDSAAYFCASSPASGSSYEQYFGPGTRLTVT.

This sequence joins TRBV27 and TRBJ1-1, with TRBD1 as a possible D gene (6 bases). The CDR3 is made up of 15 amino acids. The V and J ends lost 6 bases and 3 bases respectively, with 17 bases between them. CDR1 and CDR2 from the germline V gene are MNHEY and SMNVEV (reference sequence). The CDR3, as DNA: TGTGCCAGCAGCCGACACAGGGAGGGGTACACTGAAGCTTTCTTT. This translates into CASSRHREGYTEAFF.

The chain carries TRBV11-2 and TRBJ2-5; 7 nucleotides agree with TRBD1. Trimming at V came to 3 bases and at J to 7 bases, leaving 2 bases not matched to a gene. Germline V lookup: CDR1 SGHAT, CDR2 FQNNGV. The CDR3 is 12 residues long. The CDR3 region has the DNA TGTGCCAGCAGCTTCAACAGGGGGACCCAGTACTTC. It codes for CASSFNRGTQYF. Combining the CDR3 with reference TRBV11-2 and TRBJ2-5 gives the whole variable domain EAGVAQSPRYKIIEKRQSVAFWCNPISGHATLYWYQQILGQGPKLLIQFQNNGVVDDSQLPKDRFSAERLKGVDSTLKIQPAKLEDSAVYLCASSFNRGTQYFGPGTRLLVL.

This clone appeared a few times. The CDR3 coding sequence is TGTGCCACCGCCGAGCGGACCCAAGAGACCCAGTACTTC. Protein: CATAERTQETQYF. The chain carries TRBV10-3 and TRBJ2-5, with D tentatively TRBD2 (5 bases). The CDR3 has 13 residues. Trimming pared 10 bases from V and 1 base from J, leaving 13 bases between. From germline, CDR1 is ENHRY and CDR2 SYGVKD.

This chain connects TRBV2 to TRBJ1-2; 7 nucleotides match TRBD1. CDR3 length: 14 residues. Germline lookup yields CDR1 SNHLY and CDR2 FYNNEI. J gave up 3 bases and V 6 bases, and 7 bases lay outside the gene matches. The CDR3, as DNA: TGTGCCAGCAGGGAGGGACAGTTGGACTATGGCTACACCTTC. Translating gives CASREGQLDYGYTF.